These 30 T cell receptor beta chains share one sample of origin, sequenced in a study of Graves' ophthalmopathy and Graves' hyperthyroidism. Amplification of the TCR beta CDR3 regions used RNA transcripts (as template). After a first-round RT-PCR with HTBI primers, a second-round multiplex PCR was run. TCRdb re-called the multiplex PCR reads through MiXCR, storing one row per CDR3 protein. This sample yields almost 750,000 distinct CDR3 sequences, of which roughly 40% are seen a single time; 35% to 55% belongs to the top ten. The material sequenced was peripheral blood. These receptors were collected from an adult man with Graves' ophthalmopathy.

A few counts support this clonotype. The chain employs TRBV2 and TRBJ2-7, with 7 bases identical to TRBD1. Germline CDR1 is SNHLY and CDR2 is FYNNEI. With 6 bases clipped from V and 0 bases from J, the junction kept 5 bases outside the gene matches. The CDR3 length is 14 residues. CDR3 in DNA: TGTGCCAGCAGGGACGGGGACAGCTCCTACGAGCAGTACTTC. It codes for CASRDGDSSYEQYF.

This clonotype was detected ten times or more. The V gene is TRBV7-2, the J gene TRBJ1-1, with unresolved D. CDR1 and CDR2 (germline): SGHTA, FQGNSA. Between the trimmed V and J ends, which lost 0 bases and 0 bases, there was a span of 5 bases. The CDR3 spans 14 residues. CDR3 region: CASSLATVNTEAFF. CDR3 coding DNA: TGTGCCAGCAGCTTAGCGACGGTGAACACTGAAGCTTTCTTT.

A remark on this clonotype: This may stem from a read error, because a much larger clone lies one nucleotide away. The CDR3 coding sequence is TGTGCCAGCAGTGGCCGGACAGCCACCTATAATTCACCCCTCCACTTT. It is translated as CASSGRTATYNSPLHF. This chain uses TRBV10-3 with TRBJ1-6, with D tentatively TRBD1 (6 bases). This CDR3 spans 16 amino acids. Germline V CDR1 and CDR2: ENHRY, SYGVKD.

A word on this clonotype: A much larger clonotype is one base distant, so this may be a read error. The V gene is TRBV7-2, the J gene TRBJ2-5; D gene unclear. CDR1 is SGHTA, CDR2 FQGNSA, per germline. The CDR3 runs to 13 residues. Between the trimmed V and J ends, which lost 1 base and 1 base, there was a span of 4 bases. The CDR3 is CASSLEIQETQYF. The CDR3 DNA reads TGTGCCAGCAGCTTAGAAATCCAAGAGACCCAGTACTTC.

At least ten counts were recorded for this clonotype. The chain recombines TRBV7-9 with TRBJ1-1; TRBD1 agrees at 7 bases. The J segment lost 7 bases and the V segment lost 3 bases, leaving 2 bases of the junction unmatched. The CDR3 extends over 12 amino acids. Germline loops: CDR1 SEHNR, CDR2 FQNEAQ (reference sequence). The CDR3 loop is CASSFRQGEAFF. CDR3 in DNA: TGTGCCAGCAGCTTCCGACAGGGTGAAGCTTTCTTT.

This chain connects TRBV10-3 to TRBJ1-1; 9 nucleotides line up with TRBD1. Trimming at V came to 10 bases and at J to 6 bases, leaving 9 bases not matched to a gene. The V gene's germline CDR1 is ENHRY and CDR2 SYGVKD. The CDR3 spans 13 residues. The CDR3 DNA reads TGTGCCAGCAAGTGGGACAGGGATTCTGAAGCTTTCTTT. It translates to CASKWDRDSEAFF.

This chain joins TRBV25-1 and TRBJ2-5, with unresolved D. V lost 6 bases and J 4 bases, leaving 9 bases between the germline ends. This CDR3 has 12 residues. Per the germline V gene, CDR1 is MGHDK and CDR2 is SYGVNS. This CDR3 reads CASRGESETQYF. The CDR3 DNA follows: TGTGCCAGCAGAGGTGAATCAGAGACCCAGTACTTC.

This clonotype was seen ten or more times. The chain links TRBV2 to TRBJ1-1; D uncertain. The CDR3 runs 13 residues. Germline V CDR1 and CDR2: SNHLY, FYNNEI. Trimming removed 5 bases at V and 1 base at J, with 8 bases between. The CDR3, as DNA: TGTGCCAGCAGTAAATACCGGAACACTGAAGCTTTCTTT. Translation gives CASSKYRNTEAFF.

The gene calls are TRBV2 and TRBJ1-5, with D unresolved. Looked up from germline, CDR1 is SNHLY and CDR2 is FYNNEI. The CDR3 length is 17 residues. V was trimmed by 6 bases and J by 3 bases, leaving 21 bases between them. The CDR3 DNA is TGTGCCAGCAGAGTCGGTGGGAAGGGAGGCAACAATCAGCCCCAGCATTTT. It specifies CASRVGGKGGNNQPQHF.

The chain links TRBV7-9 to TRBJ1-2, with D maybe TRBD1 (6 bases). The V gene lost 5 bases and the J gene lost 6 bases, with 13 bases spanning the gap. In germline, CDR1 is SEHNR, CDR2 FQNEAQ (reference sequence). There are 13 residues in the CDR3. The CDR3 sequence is CASSPGTPDGYTF. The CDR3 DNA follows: TGTGCCAGCAGCCCGGGGACACCAGATGGCTACACCTTC.

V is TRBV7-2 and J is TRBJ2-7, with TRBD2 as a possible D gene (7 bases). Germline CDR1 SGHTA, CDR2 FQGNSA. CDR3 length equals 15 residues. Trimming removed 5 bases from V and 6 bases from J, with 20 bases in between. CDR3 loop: CASSPRGAGVGEQYF. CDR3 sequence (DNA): TGTGCCAGCAGCCCCCGGGGGGCGGGAGTTGGCGAGCAGTACTTC.

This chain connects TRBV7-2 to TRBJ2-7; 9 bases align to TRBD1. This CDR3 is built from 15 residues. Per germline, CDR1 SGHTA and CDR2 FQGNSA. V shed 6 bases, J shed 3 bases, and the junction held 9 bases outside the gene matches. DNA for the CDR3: TGTGCCAGCAGTTTTTCGACAGGGGGTAGCTACGAGCAGTACTTC. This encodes CASSFSTGGSYEQYF.

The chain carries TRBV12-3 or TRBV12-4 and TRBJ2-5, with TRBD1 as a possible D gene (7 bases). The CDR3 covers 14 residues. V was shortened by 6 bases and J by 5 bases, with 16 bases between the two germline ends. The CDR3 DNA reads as TGTGCCAGCAGCCCAGGGGGGCGGCGGGAGACCCAGTACTTC. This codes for CASSPGGRRETQYF.

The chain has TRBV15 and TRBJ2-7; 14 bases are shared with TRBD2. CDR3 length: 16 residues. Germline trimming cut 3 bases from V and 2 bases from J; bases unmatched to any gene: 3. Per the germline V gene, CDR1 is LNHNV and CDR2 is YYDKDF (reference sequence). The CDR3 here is CATSSLGLAGAYEQYF. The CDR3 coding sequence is TGTGCCACCAGCAGCCTGGGACTAGCGGGAGCCTACGAGCAGTACTTC.

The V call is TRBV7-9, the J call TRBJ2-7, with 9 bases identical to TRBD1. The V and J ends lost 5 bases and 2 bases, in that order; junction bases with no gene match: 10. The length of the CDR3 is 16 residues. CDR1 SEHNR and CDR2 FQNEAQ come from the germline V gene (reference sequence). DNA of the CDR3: TGTGCCAGCAGCCCACTGACAGGGGGAATAACCTACGAGCAGTACTTC. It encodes CASSPLTGGITYEQYF.

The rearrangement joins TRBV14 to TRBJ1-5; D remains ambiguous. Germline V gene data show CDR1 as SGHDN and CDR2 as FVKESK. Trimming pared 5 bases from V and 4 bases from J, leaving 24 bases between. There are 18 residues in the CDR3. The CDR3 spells CASSLSPSYSDLNQPQHF. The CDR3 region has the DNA TGTGCCAGCAGCTTGTCCCCCTCCTACTCTGACCTTAATCAGCCCCAGCATTTT. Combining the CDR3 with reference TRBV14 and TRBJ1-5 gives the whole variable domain EAGVTQFPSHSVIEKGQTVTLRCDPISGHDNLYWYRRVMGKEIKFLLHFVKESKQDESGMPNNRFLAERTGGTYSTLKVQPAELEDSGVYFCASSLSPSYSDLNQPQHFGDGTRLSIL.

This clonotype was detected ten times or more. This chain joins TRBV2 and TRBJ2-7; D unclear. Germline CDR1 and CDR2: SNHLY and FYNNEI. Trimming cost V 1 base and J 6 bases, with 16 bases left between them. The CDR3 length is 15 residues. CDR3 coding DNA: TGTGCCAGCAGTGAAGGGGGTAGCCCCATTCGCGAGCAGTACTTC. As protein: CASSEGGSPIREQYF. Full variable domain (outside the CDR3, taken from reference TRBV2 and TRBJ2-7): EPEVTQTPSHQVTQMGQEVILRCVPISNHLYFYWYRQILGQKVEFLVSFYNNEISEKSEIFDDQFSVERPDGSNFTLKIRSTKLEDSAMYFCASSEGGSPIREQYFGPGTRLTVT.

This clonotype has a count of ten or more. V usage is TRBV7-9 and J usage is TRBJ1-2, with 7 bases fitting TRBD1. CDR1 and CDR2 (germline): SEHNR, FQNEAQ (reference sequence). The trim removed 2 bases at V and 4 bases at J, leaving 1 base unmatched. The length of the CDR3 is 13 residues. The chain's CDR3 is CASSLNRGYGYTF. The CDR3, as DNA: TGTGCCAGCAGCTTAAACAGGGGCTATGGCTACACCTTC.

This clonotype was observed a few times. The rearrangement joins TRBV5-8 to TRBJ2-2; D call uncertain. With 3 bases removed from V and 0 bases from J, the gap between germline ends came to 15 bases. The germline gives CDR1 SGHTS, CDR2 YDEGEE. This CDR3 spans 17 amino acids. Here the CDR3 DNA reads TGTGCCAGCAGCTATCAAGCACCTGTCGCGAACACCGGGGAGCTGTTTTTT. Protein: CASSYQAPVANTGELFF.

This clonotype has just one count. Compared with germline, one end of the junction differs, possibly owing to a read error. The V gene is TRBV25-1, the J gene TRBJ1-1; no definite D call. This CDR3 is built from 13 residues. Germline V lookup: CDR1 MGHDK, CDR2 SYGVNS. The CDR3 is CACSGRKNTEAFF. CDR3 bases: TGTGCCTGCAGTGGACGGAAGAACACTGAAGCTTTCTTT.

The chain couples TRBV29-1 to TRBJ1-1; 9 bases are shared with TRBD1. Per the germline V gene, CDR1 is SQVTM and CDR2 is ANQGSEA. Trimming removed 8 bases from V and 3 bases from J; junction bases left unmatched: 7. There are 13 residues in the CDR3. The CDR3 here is CSPGTGRDTEAFF. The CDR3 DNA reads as TGCAGCCCGGGGACAGGGAGGGACACTGAAGCTTTCTTT.

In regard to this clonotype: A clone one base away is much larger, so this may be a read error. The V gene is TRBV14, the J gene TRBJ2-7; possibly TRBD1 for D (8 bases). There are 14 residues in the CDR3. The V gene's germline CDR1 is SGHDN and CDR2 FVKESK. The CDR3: CASSLGQGGNEQHF. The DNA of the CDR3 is TGTGCCAGCAGCCTAGGACAGGGAGGGAACGAGCAGCACTTC. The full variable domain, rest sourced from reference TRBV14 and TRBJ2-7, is EAGVTQFPSHSVIEKGQTVTLRCDPISGHDNLYWYRRVMGKEIKFLLHFVKESKQDESGMPNNRFLAERTGGTYSTLKVQPAELEDSGVYFCASSLGQGGNEQHFGPGTRLTVT.

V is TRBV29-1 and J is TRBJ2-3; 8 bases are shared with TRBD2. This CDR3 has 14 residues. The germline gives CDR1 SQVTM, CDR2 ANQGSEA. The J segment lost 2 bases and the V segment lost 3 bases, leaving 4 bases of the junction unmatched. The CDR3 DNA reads TGCAGCGTTGATGGTAGCGGGGACACAGATACGCAGTATTTT. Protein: CSVDGSGDTDTQYF.

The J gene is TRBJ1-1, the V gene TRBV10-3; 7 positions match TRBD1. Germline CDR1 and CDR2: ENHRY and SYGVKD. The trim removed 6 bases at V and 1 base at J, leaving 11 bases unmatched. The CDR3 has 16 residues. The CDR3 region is CAIRDPQGTENTEAFF. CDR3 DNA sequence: TGTGCCATCAGAGACCCCCAGGGGACAGAGAACACTGAAGCTTTCTTT.

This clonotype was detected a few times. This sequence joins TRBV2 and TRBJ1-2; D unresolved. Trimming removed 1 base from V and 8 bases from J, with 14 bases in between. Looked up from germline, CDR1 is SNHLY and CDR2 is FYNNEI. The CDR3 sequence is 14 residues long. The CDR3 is CASSEVGQSLGYTF. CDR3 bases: TGTGCCAGCAGTGAAGTCGGTCAGAGCCTAGGCTACACCTTC.

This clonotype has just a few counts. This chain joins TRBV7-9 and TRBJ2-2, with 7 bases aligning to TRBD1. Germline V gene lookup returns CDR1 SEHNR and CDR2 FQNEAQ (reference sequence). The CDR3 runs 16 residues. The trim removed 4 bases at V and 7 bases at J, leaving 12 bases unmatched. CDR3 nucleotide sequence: TGTGCCAGCAGCTATCGGACAGGTCCTGTTATCGGGGAGCTGTTTTTT. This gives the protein CASSYRTGPVIGELFF.

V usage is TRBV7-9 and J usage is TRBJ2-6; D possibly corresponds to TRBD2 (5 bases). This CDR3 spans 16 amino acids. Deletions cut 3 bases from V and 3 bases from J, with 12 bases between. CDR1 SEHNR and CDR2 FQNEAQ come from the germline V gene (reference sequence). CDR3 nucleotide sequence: TGTGCCAGCAGCTTGGAGAGGGCGGGTGGGGCCAACGTCCTGACTTTC. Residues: CASSLERAGGANVLTF.

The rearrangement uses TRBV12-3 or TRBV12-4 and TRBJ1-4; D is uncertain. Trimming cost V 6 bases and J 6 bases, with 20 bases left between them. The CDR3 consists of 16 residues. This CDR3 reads CASSQDWDGVYEKLFF. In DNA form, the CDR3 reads TGTGCCAGCAGCCAGGACTGGGATGGGGTTTATGAAAAACTGTTTTTT.

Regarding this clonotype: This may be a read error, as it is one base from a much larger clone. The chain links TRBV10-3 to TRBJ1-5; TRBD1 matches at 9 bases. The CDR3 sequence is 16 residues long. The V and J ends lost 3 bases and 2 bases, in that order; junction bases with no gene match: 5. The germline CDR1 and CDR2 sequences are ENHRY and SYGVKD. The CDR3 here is CAISEGTGLGNQPQHF. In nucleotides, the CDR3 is TGTGCCATCAGTGAAGGGACAGGGTTGGGCAATCAGCCCCAGCATTTT.

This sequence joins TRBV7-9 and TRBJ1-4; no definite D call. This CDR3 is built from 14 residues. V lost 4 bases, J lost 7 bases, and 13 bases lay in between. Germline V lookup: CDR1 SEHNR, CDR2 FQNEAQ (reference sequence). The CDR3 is CASSSRTGSEKLFF. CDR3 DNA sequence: TGTGCCAGCAGCTCTCGGACGGGGAGTGAAAAACTGTTTTTT.